These 21 T cell receptor gamma chains were all obtained from the same sample, sequenced in a study of intestinal T cells in coeliac disease. Each case's genomic DNA was extracted from ten roughly 5-µm formalin-fixed paraffin-embedded scrolls. Using approximately 220 ng of biopsy DNA, TRG was amplified with LymphoTrack primers. TCRdb re-analyzed the multiplex PCR reads via CATT. This sample has just under 850 gamma-chain clones, with 42% found just once. The specimen was a duodenal biopsy. These receptors all stem from a human donor with celiac disease.

In this sample, this clone is large. V is TRGV3 and J is TRGJ1 or TRGJ2. Germline V lookup: CDR1 VTNTFY, CDR2 YDVSTARD (reference sequence). This CDR3 has 13 residues. J lost 8 bases, V lost 0 bases, and 7 bases had no gene match. Here the CDR3 DNA reads TGTGCCACCTGGGACAGGCTTCGGGATAAGAAACTCTTT. Translated: CATWDRLRDKKLF.

There are a few counts of this clone. The V and J genes are TRGV2 and TRGJ1 or TRGJ2. Germline V lookup: CDR1 EGSNGY, CDR2 YDSYNSKV. Trimming took 0 bases from V and 8 from J; bases not matched to a gene: 7. CDR3 size: 13 residues. CDR3 nucleotides: TGTGCCACCTGGGACGGGCCCCGCGATAAGAAACTCTTT. It is translated as CATWDGPRDKKLF.

By proportion, this clone is large. The chain carries TRGV9 and TRGJ1 or TRGJ2. With V trimmed by 0 bases and J by 4 bases, 0 bases remained unmatched. This CDR3 has 12 residues. Germline assignment: CDR1 GITISATS and CDR2 ISYDGTV (reference sequence). The CDR3 reads CALWEVYYKKLF. CDR3 in DNA: TGTGCCTTGTGGGAGGTGTATTATAAGAAACTCTTT.

This clone occurred a few times. The chain has TRGV2 and TRGJ1 or TRGJ2. Germline assignment: CDR1 EGSNGY and CDR2 YDSYNSKV. V dropped 0 bases and J dropped 7; count of bases not matched to a gene: 6. The CDR3 has 13 amino acids. The DNA for the CDR3 is TGTGCCACCTGGGACGGGCTGAGCTATAAGAAACTCTTT. It specifies CATWDGLSYKKLF.

Sample share makes this clone large. This chain joins TRGV8 and TRGJ1 or TRGJ2. Losses at the gene ends were 1 base for V and 7 bases for J; bases not matched to a gene: 1. This CDR3 has 11 residues. CDR1 is VENAVY and CDR2 is YDSYNSRV in the germline V gene. CDR3 DNA sequence: TGTGCCACCTGGGATAGCTATAAGAAACTCTTT. It translates to CATWDSYKKLF.

Worth noting for this clone: The sample holds other DNA sequences that translate to the same CDR3. The chain carries TRGV2 and TRGJ1 or TRGJ2. V trimming: 4 bases; J trimming: 3 bases; junction bases outside the gene matches: 21. CDR3 length: 18 amino acids. Germline CDR1 and CDR2: EGSNGY and YDSYNSKV. In nucleotides, the CDR3 is TGTGCCACCTGGGATGGGCTCTTCCTATGTTCAATTTATTATAAGAAACTCTTT. The encoded protein is CATWDGLFLCSIYYKKLF.

V usage is TRGV3 and J usage is TRGJP2. Germline V gene lookup returns CDR1 VTNTFY and CDR2 YDVSTARD (reference sequence). The CDR3 contains 15 residues. CDR3 DNA sequence: TGTGCACCTGGGACGGGGGATAGTAGTGATTGGATCAAGACGTTT. Encoded protein: CAPGTGDSSDWIKTF.

By share, this clone ranks as large. The chain is built from TRGV10 and TRGJP1. TRGV10 is annotated as an ORF whose role is uncertain. The CDR3 has 12 residues. The trim removed 8 bases at V and 7 bases at J, leaving 5 bases unmatched. The CDR3 spells CAAWEHGWFKIF. The CDR3 DNA is TGTGCTGCGTGGGAACATGGTTGGTTCAAGATATTT.

This chain connects TRGV9 to TRGJ1 or TRGJ2. The V gene end was trimmed by 8 bases and the J gene end by 16 bases; junction bases not matched to a gene: 14. Germline V gene lookup returns CDR1 GITISATS and CDR2 ISYDGTV (reference sequence). The CDR3 is 10 amino acids. The CDR3 DNA reads as TGTGCCTTGTCTCGGCTAAGAAATCTCTTT. Its translation is CALSRLRNLF.

This clone was found a few times. The chain is built from TRGV3 and TRGJ1 or TRGJ2. Trimming took 3 bases from V and 2 from J; bases not matched to a gene: 4. The germline V gene encodes CDR1 VTNTFY and CDR2 YDVSTARD (reference sequence). The CDR3 consists of 13 residues. CDR3 coding DNA: TGTGCCACCTGGGACTCCTATTATTATAAGAAACTCTTT. Amino acids: CATWDSYYYKKLF.

About this clone: This may stem from a read error, because a much larger clone lies one nucleotide away. The CDR3 bases are TGTGCCACCTGGGACGCCAAGAGGCCTAGTAGTGATTGGATCAAGACGTTT. As protein: CATWDAKRPSSDWIKTF. V and J are TRGV5 and TRGJP2. V shed 3 bases and J 1 base; nucleotides not matched to a gene: 11. This CDR3 is 17 amino acids long. Germline V gene sequence: CDR1 VINAFY, CDR2 YDVSNSKD.

This clone was observed a handful of times. The chain is built from TRGV4 and TRGJ1 or TRGJ2. Unmatched junction bases numbered 5, after V lost 6 bases and J lost 6 bases. This CDR3 has 11 residues. Per germline, CDR1 EGSTGY and CDR2 YDSYTSSV. The CDR3 coding sequence is TGTGCCACCTGGTCAGGTTATAAGAAACTCTTT. Its translation: CATWSGYKKLF.

V usage is TRGV5P and J usage is TRGJ1 or TRGJ2. TRGV5P corresponds to a pseudogene. The CDR3 is 11 residues long. The CDR3 nucleotides read TGTGCCACCTGGGGCAGGTCGTCGGTGGTCTTT. Translating it yields CATWGRSSVVF.

This clone was counted a few times. The chain carries TRGV2 and TRGJ1 or TRGJ2. V trimming: 0 bases; J trimming: 3 bases; junction bases outside the gene matches: 8. This CDR3 spans 15 amino acids. CDR1 and CDR2 (germline): EGSNGY, YDSYNSKV. The CDR3, as DNA: TGTGCCACCTGGGACGGGTCGCTGATTTATTATAAGAAACTCTTT. As protein: CATWDGSLIYYKKLF.

This clone was picked up a small number of times. A read error is the likely source, as a far larger clone sits one nucleotide away. This specimen includes other DNA sequences encoding the same CDR3. The chain uses TRGV10 and TRGJ1 or TRGJ2. TRGV10 is given ORF status, its function remaining uncertain. The CDR3 sequence is 12 residues long. The DNA of the CDR3 is TGCGCTGCGTGGGACTTCTATTATAAGAAACTCTTT. Translating it yields CAAWDFYYKKLF.

The genes are TRGV10 and TRGJ1 or TRGJ2. TRGV10 is filed as an ORF, its function uncertain. The CDR3 has 11 residues. With V trimmed by 8 bases and J by 12 bases, 11 bases remained unmatched. The CDR3 region is CAAWIGRRKLF. The CDR3 DNA reads TGTGCTGCGTGGATTGGTAGGCGGAAACTCTTT.

Relative to its sample, this clone is large (0.1 to 1%). The chain links TRGV10 to TRGJ1 or TRGJ2. TRGV10 qualifies as an ORF whose function is uncertain. Losses at the gene ends were 8 bases for V and 4 bases for J; bases not matched to a gene: 6. The CDR3 consists of 12 residues. The CDR3 DNA reads TGTGCTGCGTGGGGCCTATATTATAAGAAACTCTTT. Its translation: CAAWGLYYKKLF.

A single count supports this clone. No J gene was named, though the V gene is TRGV5P. TRGV5P is shown as a pseudogene. The CDR3 has 11 residues. CDR3 region: CATWGRPRWVF. The CDR3 DNA reads TGTGCCACCTGGGGCAGGCCTCGGTGGGTCTTT.

Relative to its sample, this clone is large. This specimen includes other DNA sequences encoding the same CDR3. The chain carries TRGV10 and TRGJP1. TRGV10 is classed as an ORF, of uncertain function. V was pared by 8 bases and J by 4 bases, with 20 bases of the junction left unmatched. This CDR3 spans 18 amino acids. Here the CDR3 reads CAAWDYSPHSITGWFKIF. The CDR3 DNA follows: TGTGCTGCGTGGGATTATTCCCCTCACTCCATCACTGGTTGGTTCAAGATATTT.

By sample share, this clone is large. The chain uses TRGV9 and TRGJ1 or TRGJ2. CDR3 length: 18 amino acids. With V trimmed by 0 bases and J by 0 bases, 14 bases remained unmatched. Germline values: CDR1 GITISATS, CDR2 ISYDGTV (reference sequence). Here the CDR3 DNA reads TGTGCCTTGTGGGAGGTGCCATCGGGGCGAGTGAATTATTATAAGAAACTCTTT. Residues: CALWEVPSGRVNYYKKLF.

With respect to this clone: One end of the junction fails to match germline, which may point to a read error. This chain uses TRGV9 with TRGJ1 or TRGJ2. Germline V gene data show CDR1 as GITISATS and CDR2 as ISYDGTV (reference sequence). The CDR3 has 9 amino acids. CDR3 loop: CALCGGNVF. The CDR3 bases are TGTGCCTTGTGCGGGGGAAACGTCTTT.